This T cell receptor (beta chain) was captured in a study of T-cell memory formation after mild COVID-19. General observations from the study: Most CD4+ clones that shrank were in CM and EM, while CD8+ ones turned up in EMRA. Pre-infection memory held some responding clones, suggesting pre-existing cross-reactive T cells responded. Day 15 to 85 contracting clones showed balanced CD4/CD8; day 15 to 37 expanders favored CD4+.

This clonotype was observed a few times. What it recognizes is unknown. Amplification by 5'RACE using constant-segment primers produced TCR alpha and TCR beta cDNA libraries that carried sample barcodes and UMIs. TCRdb fed the 5' RACE reads into MiXCR, producing one record per CDR3 protein. The top ten clones hold approximately 23% of a sample with 250,000 to 300,000 distinct CDR3 sequences, around 15% of them seen once. CDR1 SEHNR and CDR2 FQNEAQ come from the germline V gene (reference sequence). With 3 bases removed from V and 1 base from J, the gap between germline ends came to 15 bases. The CDR3 sequence is 16 residues long.

Sequenced: PBMCs or a T cell subset sorted from them (not recorded which). The source is a young man who had mild COVID-19 (a few samples of this study predate the infection). Cell type and time point are not known. This chain links TRBV7-9 with TRBJ2-5; D remains unclear. In DNA form, the CDR3 reads TGTGCCAGCAGCTTTCCCCCTGATTTCGTCCAAGAGACCCAGTACTTC. It codes for CASSFPPDFVQETQYF.